What follows are 26 T cell receptor beta chains derived from one specimen sequenced in a study of cytomegalovirus exposure and HLA in healthy donors (dated by TCRdb to 2016 to 2017). Library construction relied on the immunoSEQ multiplex PCR assay. A mixture of 60 forward primers for TCR Vbeta segments and 13 reverse primers for TCR Jbeta segments was used in the multiplex PCR. This immuneACCESS table, as held by TCRdb, lists in-frame sequences with V and J called but not all clones. Of the missing ones, under half trace to an unresolved V gene in checked studies; the others have no known cause. The sample profile shows some 170,000 clones; about 75% of them were found once. The ten largest clones take up just under 6.5% of the sample. Sequencing was carried out using PBMCs. Every receptor here comes from a man aged 40-50 years in good health and CMV-seropositive.

CDR3 region: CASSQKGQSGTDTQYF. CDR3 nucleotide sequence: TGTGCCAGCAGCCAAAAGGGACAGTCGGGCACAGATACGCAGTATTTT. The chain recombines TRBV4-2 with TRBJ2-3, with TRBD1 matching over 7 bases. This CDR3 spans 16 amino acids. J lost 1 base, V lost 2 bases, and 6 bases had no gene match. Per the germline V gene, CDR1 is LGHNA and CDR2 is YNFKEQ.

This clone was seen a single time. The chain has TRBV11-2 and TRBJ2-5; D unclear. The J call may be wrong; the DNA end is better matched by TRBJ2-7. This CDR3 contains 14 residues. CDR1 is SGHAT and CDR2 is FQNNGV in the germline V gene. Here the CDR3 reads CASSLGGSSYEQYF. The DNA of the CDR3 is TGTGCCAGCAGCTTAGGCGGAAGCTCCTACGAGCAGTACTTC.

This rearrangement joins TRBV15 to TRBJ1-4, with 7 bases identical to TRBD1. From germline, CDR1 is LNHNV and CDR2 YYDKDF (reference sequence). J gave up 5 bases and V 4 bases, and 7 bases lay outside the gene matches. This CDR3 is 15 amino acids long. In DNA, the CDR3 is TGTGCCACCAGCAACGGGGCGGGACAGAATGAAAAACTGTTTTTT. Its translation is CATSNGAGQNEKLFF.

The rearrangement joins TRBV9 to TRBJ2-5, with D perhaps TRBD1 (6 bases). Germline values: CDR1 SGDLS, CDR2 YYNGEE. The CDR3 loop spans 14 amino acids. V lost 3 bases and J lost 1, with 10 bases in between. CDR3 residues: CASSATGTQETQYF. CDR3 DNA sequence: TGTGCCAGCAGCGCCACAGGGACCCAAGAGACCCAGTACTTC.

V and J are TRBV29-1 and TRBJ2-2; either TRBD1 or TRBD2 may fit D (10 bases each). The germline gives CDR1 SQVTM, CDR2 ANQGSEA. The CDR3 covers 22 residues. V lost 7 bases, J lost 5 bases, and 41 bases lay in between. This chain's CDR3 is CSARVRRQGAGAGGLQTGELFF. In nucleotides, the CDR3 is TGCAGCGCCAGAGTCCGACGACAGGGGGCAGGAGCGGGAGGGTTACAAACCGGGGAGCTGTTTTTT.

CDR3 residues: CASSRVSSGFYEQYF. The CDR3, as DNA: TGTGCCAGCAGCCGGGTGTCTAGCGGGTTCTACGAGCAGTACTTC. The V call is TRBV7-9, the J call TRBJ2-7; 8 positions match TRBD2. Germline assignment: CDR1 SEHNR and CDR2 FQNEAQ (reference sequence). This CDR3 is built from 15 residues. The V segment lost 5 bases and the J segment 3 bases; nucleotides outside the gene matches: 9.

This chain links TRBV7-2 with TRBJ2-7; 13 bases agree with TRBD2. Germline CDR1 SGHTA, CDR2 FQGNSA. The CDR3 contains 15 residues. V dropped 3 bases and J dropped 6; count of bases not matched to a gene: 5. The CDR3 loop is CASSFIGTSGTEQYF. The CDR3, as DNA: TGTGCCAGCAGCTTCATAGGGACTAGCGGGACCGAGCAGTACTTC.

Comments on this clone: Other DNA sequences in this specimen translate into the identical CDR3. The V and J genes are TRBV6-5 and TRBJ2-5, with D perhaps TRBD2 (5 bases). Germline V lookup: CDR1 MNHEY, CDR2 SVGAGI. The CDR3 is made up of 13 amino acids. Trimming removed 6 bases from V and 4 bases from J, with 12 bases in between. The CDR3 is CASSRGARETQYF. CDR3 DNA: TGTGCCAGCAGCCGGGGAGCCCGAGAGACCCAGTACTTC.

V and J are TRBV5-1 and TRBJ2-1, with TRBD1 identical over 10 bases. CDR1 and CDR2 (germline): SGHRS, YFSETQ. This CDR3 comprises 17 residues. V gave up 4 bases and J gave up 4 bases; unmatched junction bases: 11. In nucleotides, the CDR3 is TGCGCCAGCAGCGCCGACAGGGGGCTAGCACGTTACAATGAGCAGTTCTTC. It encodes CASSADRGLARYNEQFF.

Points on this clone: Other nucleotide sequences in the sample specify the same CDR3. The V gene is TRBV27, the J gene TRBJ2-2; D possibly corresponds to TRBD1 (8 bases). The V end was cut by 6 bases, the J end by 1 base, with 12 bases between. This CDR3 has 15 amino acids. CDR1 is MNHEY, CDR2 SMNVEV, per germline (reference sequence). Here the CDR3 DNA reads TGTGCCAGCAGGGGGGGGACAGGGAACACCGGGGAGCTGTTTTTT. It codes for CASRGGTGNTGELFF.

The gene calls are TRBV28 and TRBJ2-1, with TRBD1 identical over 10 bases. The length of the CDR3 is 16 residues. Germline V gives CDR1 MDHEN, CDR2 SYDVKM. J gave up 8 bases and V 4 bases, and 11 bases lay outside the gene matches. CDR3 amino acids: CASSSRGTGVLDEQFF. As DNA, the CDR3 is TGTGCCAGCAGTTCCAGAGGGACAGGGGTTTTGGATGAGCAGTTCTTC.

For this clone: This CDR3 is also generated by other DNA sequences in the sample. V is TRBV10-3 and J is TRBJ2-3, with 13 bases fitting TRBD2. The CDR3 has 16 amino acids. Looked up from germline, CDR1 is ENHRY and CDR2 is SYGVKD. J lost 5 bases, V lost 6 bases, and 8 bases had no gene match. The CDR3 region is CAIRPGLAGVVDTQYF. CDR3 bases: TGTGCCATCAGACCCGGACTAGCGGGAGTGGTAGATACGCAGTATTTT.

The rearrangement joins TRBV9 to TRBJ2-4; D is unclear. Trimming cost V 0 bases and J 4 bases, with 8 bases left between them. Germline CDR1 SGDLS, CDR2 YYNGEE. The CDR3 totals 14 residues. CDR3 residues: CASSVDVSKNIQYF. The CDR3 region has the DNA TGTGCCAGCAGCGTAGATGTTTCGAAAAACATTCAGTACTTC.

The V and J genes are TRBV28 and TRBJ1-4, with D possibly TRBD1 on 5 matching bases. Germline V lookup: CDR1 MDHEN, CDR2 SYDVKM. The CDR3 runs to 14 residues. The V end was cut by 7 bases, the J end by 3 bases, with 12 bases between. In DNA, the CDR3 is TGTGCCAGCACTTCGGGGGGTTCTAATGAAAAACTGTTTTTT. Protein: CASTSGGSNEKLFF.

This sequence joins TRBV7-9 and TRBJ2-3; D might be TRBD1 (5 bases). This CDR3 comprises 15 residues. Germline CDR1 reads SEHNR; CDR2 reads FQNEAQ (reference sequence). Trimming left V 1 base short and J 6 bases short, with 14 bases between. The CDR3 bases are TGTGCCAGCAGCTTAGTAGGGGAACAGTCGGATACGCAGTATTTT. It encodes CASSLVGEQSDTQYF.

This rearrangement joins TRBV5-4 to TRBJ2-5; the match to TRBD2 covers 8 bases. Trimming cost V 0 bases and J 2 bases; bases outside gene matches: 3. There are 15 residues in the CDR3. In germline, CDR1 is SGHNT, CDR2 YYREEE (reference sequence). The CDR3 DNA follows: TGTGCCAGCAGCTTGGTGTTAGCGGGGCAAGAGACCCAGTACTTC. This encodes CASSLVLAGQETQYF.

This clone was counted a single time. V and J are TRBV19 and TRBJ2-7; 10 bases agree with TRBD2. Trimming removed 3 bases from V and 7 bases from J; junction bases left unmatched: 6. Germline-derived CDR1 and CDR2 are LNHDA and SQIVND (reference sequence). The length of the CDR3 is 14 residues. As DNA, the CDR3 is TGTGCCAGTAGTATCAGCGGGAGGGCGCAAGAGCAGTACTTC. Translation: CASSISGRAQEQYF.

The V call is TRBV19, the J call TRBJ1-2, with a tentative D call TRBD1 (5 bases). The CDR3 contains 15 residues. The V gene's germline CDR1 is LNHDA and CDR2 SQIVND (reference sequence). Trimming pared 6 bases from V and 4 bases from J, leaving 18 bases between. The CDR3 DNA is TGTGCCAGTAGGGGCTTTGTGGGGCTTGGCTATGGCTACACCTTC. This sequence encodes CASRGFVGLGYGYTF.

J is TRBJ2-7 and V is TRBV27; 11 positions agree with TRBD2. Germline CDR1 and CDR2: MNHEY and SMNVEV (reference sequence). The trim removed 3 bases at V and 2 bases at J, leaving 0 bases unmatched. The CDR3 has 14 amino acids. As DNA, the CDR3 is TGTGCCAGCAGTTTTAGCGGGAGGGCCTACGAGCAGTACTTC. Its translation: CASSFSGRAYEQYF.

The sample holds a few counts of this clone. The chain couples TRBV11-2 to TRBJ2-3; TRBD2 matches at 13 bases. The junction had 10 bases not matched to a gene; V was cut back by 5 bases and J by 5 bases. Germline loops: CDR1 SGHAT, CDR2 FQNNGV. The CDR3 extends over 17 amino acids. CDR3 region: CASSPSSGLAGLDTQYF. The CDR3 DNA reads as TGTGCCAGCAGCCCCTCTTCGGGACTAGCGGGATTAGATACGCAGTATTTT.

CDR3 sequence: CATSHRDRDYEQYF. In nucleotides, the CDR3 is TGTGCCACCAGCCACCGGGACAGGGACTACGAGCAGTACTTC. This chain uses TRBV15 with TRBJ2-7, with 9 bases matching TRBD1. V was clipped by 5 bases and J by 3 bases; unmatched bases: 5. Germline V CDR1 and CDR2: LNHNV, YYDKDF (reference sequence). The length of the CDR3 is 14 residues.

The rearrangement uses TRBV2 and TRBJ2-2; 7 bases line up with TRBD1. The CDR3 loop spans 14 amino acids. The germline CDR1 and CDR2 sequences are SNHLY and FYNNEI. The junction had 2 bases not matched to a gene; V was cut back by 2 bases and J by 5 bases. The CDR3, as DNA: TGTGCCAGCAGTGAACTCAGGGGGACCGGGGAGCTGTTTTTT. Amino acid sequence: CASSELRGTGELFF.

The chain links TRBV6-5 to TRBJ1-3, with TRBD1 matching 8 bases. The CDR3 is 15 amino acids. The germline gives CDR1 MNHEY, CDR2 SVGAGI. V shed 6 bases, J shed 4 bases, and the junction held 8 bases outside the gene matches. Written as DNA, the CDR3 is TGTGCCAGCAGAAGCAGGGGGCGCCGGGGAAACACCATATATTTT. It is translated as CASRSRGRRGNTIYF.

The genes are TRBV7-9 and TRBJ1-5; TRBD1 is a possible D gene (5 bases). Germline V gene sequence: CDR1 SEHNR, CDR2 FQNEAQ (reference sequence). V was pared by 4 bases and J by 0 bases, with 13 bases between. This CDR3 has 16 amino acids. CDR3 nucleotides: TGTGCCAGCAGCTCCGCCGGACACCTTAGCAATCAGCCCCAGCATTTT. Translating it yields CASSSAGHLSNQPQHF.

The V and J genes are TRBV9 and TRBJ2-1; 8 nucleotides match TRBD2. The CDR3 length is 13 residues. J lost 8 bases, V lost 4 bases, and 5 bases had no gene match. CDR1 and CDR2 from the germline V gene are SGDLS and YYNGEE. The DNA of the CDR3 is TGTGCCAGCAGCTTACCGGGACTAGATGAGCAGTTCTTC. It codes for CASSLPGLDEQFF. The entire variable domain, with the rest obtained from reference TRBV9 and TRBJ2-1, is as follows: DSGVTQTPKHLITATGQRVTLRCSPRSGDLSVYWYQQSLDQGLQFLIQYYNGEERAKGNILERFSAQQFPDLHSELNLSSLELGDSALYFCASSLPGLDEQFFGPGTRLTVL.

This clone showed up just a few times. The chain carries TRBV5-4 and TRBJ2-7; 9 positions agree with TRBD1. The CDR3 is 15 amino acids. The germline gives CDR1 SGHNT, CDR2 YYREEE (reference sequence). J gave up 0 bases and V 5 bases, and 6 bases lay outside the gene matches. The CDR3 region has the DNA TGTGCCAGCAGTGCCGGGACAGGGTACTCCTACGAGCAGTACTTC. Protein: CASSAGTGYSYEQYF.